Given below is one TCR beta chain in context. Its antigen remains unidentified. No clone much larger than this one lies a single base away; base qualities are absent. The data stem from a study of T cell responses to AZD1222 COVID-19 vaccine (dated by TCRdb to about 2021). Some background on the complete study: A total of approximately 240 trial participants underwent TCR sequencing, of whom some 200 had received two doses of AZD1222 and 26 had received two doses of the MenACWY control vaccine. Enrollment into the trials was organized by age into subgroups of 18-55, 56-69 and 70-plus years, and those subgroups contained around 150, 28 and 57 TCR-sequenced participants, respectively. The study at large found these results: After two AZD1222 doses, spike-specific TCR breadth and depth were significantly higher than at day 0 and than in MenACWY recipients. Because no samples from the day 14 peak response were available, repertoires could be characterized only after the peak T cell response. The whole spike protein was spanned by vaccine-associated CD4 TCRs, and dominant responses were seen in regions 160-218 and 743-854. Conclusions about previously exposed vaccinees are limited, since just 5 or 6 AZD1222 recipients were seropositive for SARS-CoV-2 at baseline. Most participants were white British and females outnumbered males, and the authors suggested that clonal diversity may have been underestimated. Reportedly, almost half of the unique spike-specific TCRs recognized epitopes lying outside the regions that are mutated in the B.1.351 and B.1.1.7 variants. In the small 56-69-year group, the increase in depth fell short of significance, most likely because of low power.

The germline V gene specifies MDHEN as CDR1 and SYDVKM as CDR2. The CDR3 covers 13 residues, taking in both the cysteine and the phenylalanine. This entry keeps only the CDR3 DNA: 39 bases, framed from base 1. Compared with germline, V lacks 5 bases and J lacks 4 bases; bases without a gene match: 0. The CDR3 regions of human TCRbeta chains were subjected to immunosequencing. From the authors' description of their analysis: Repertoire TCRs were checked for matches against a reference library of SARS-CoV-2-specific TCRs that had been generated using the MIRA antigen-specificity platform. Breadth meant the fraction of unique TCRs that were SARS-CoV-2-associated, whereas depth meant the fraction of total T cells that were SARS-CoV-2-associated. Using the MIRA data, every spike-specific TCR was mapped to the spike region that the TCR reacted to and assigned to either a CD4 or a CD8 class. Log10-transformed breadth and depth values were compared by one-way ANOVA with Sidak's multiple comparisons tests. This is the immuneACCESS table as TCRdb keeps it, with only in-frame sequences that have V and J called. A part of the clones is gone; compared with another copy, unresolved V genes explain less than half, and the rest is unexplained. For V, J and clone size, that table is used; D and trimming come from the DNA. This sample gives around 64,000 clones in total; about four fifths of them show up just once. Roughly 6% of the sample rests with the top ten.

This specimen's time point label, per the study, means: about 28 days (+/-7) after the second vaccine dose. AZD1222 recipients with second doses at about 4 weeks or about 12 weeks were pooled, because spike-specific TCR depth and breadth did not differ between schedules. Samples from vaccinated people were obtained from the UK trials COV001 and COV002, which included a single-blind randomized controlled phase 2/3 trial of AZD1222 (ChAdOx1 nCoV-19) in healthy adults. For TCRbeta chain sequencing, PBMC samples from trial participants were taken at day 0 and at day 28 after the second dose. The receptor was derived from an adult who received the AZD1222 COVID-19 vaccine. Specimen: peripheral blood, collected 28 days after the second AZD1222 dose. The rearrangement combines TRBV28 with TRBJ1-1; 11 nucleotides in the junction match TRBD1. The nucleotide sequence is given as TGTGCCAGCAGTGGGACAGGGGGCACTGAAGCTTTCTTT. Translation gives CASSGTGGTEAFF.